Below, 5 T cell receptor beta chains from the same sample are listed, as sequenced in a study of T cells in Graves' hyperthyroidism and ophthalmopathy. RNA transcripts were the template for amplifying TCR beta CDR3 regions. The study used the HTBI primer set for a first-round RT-PCR of the TCR CDR3. Each CDR3 protein is one row after TCRdb ran MiXCR on the multiplex PCR reads. This table has 700,000 or so distinct CDR3 sequences, less than 20% appearing once. Input material: blood. These receptor sequences come from a man between 18 and 29 years old with Graves' hyperthyroidism.

This clonotype was seen a handful of times. The chain uses TRBV7-7 and TRBJ2-5, with TRBD2 matching over 12 bases. From germline, CDR1 is SSHAT and CDR2 FNYEAQ (reference sequence). The CDR3 totals 17 residues. Germline trimming cut 4 bases from V and 6 bases from J; bases unmatched to any gene: 12. The CDR3 DNA reads TGTGCCAGCAGCTCACTGATCGGACTAGCGGGGTCACAGACCCAGTACTTC. This codes for CASSSLIGLAGSQTQYF.

The rearrangement uses TRBV27 and TRBJ1-1; 8 bases align to TRBD1. CDR1 MNHEY and CDR2 SMNVEV come from the germline V gene (reference sequence). The CDR3 totals 15 residues. V gave up 2 bases and J gave up 5 bases; unmatched junction bases: 7. As DNA, the CDR3 is TGTGCCAGCAGTTTAACCGGACAGGGAAGAACTGAAGCTTTCTTT. It specifies CASSLTGQGRTEAFF.

The sample holds many counts of this clonotype. The chain uses TRBV28 and TRBJ1-4; TRBD1 matches 9 bases. The germline V gene has CDR1 MDHEN and CDR2 SYDVKM. J gave up 8 bases and V 2 bases, and 9 bases lay outside the gene matches. The CDR3 sequence is 16 residues long. The CDR3 DNA reads TGTGCCAGCAGTTTACTCCGGGACAGGGTGGGCGAAAAACTGTTTTTT. Protein product: CASSLLRDRVGEKLFF.

This clonotype was counted at least ten times. J is TRBJ2-1 and V is TRBV2; either TRBD1 or TRBD2 may supply D (5 bases each). V lost 7 bases and J lost 6, with 10 bases in between. CDR1 and CDR2 from the germline V gene are SNHLY and FYNNEI. The CDR3 is made up of 12 amino acids. CDR3 sequence reads: CASKGRGNEQFF. Here the CDR3 DNA reads TGTGCCAGCAAGGGACGTGGCAATGAGCAGTTCTTC.

This clonotype was observed at least ten times. V gene TRBV27 combines with J gene TRBJ1-1; D not resolved. The CDR3 length is 15 residues. In germline, CDR1 is MNHEY, CDR2 SMNVEV (reference sequence). V was clipped by 5 bases and J by 4 bases, with 17 bases between them. CDR3 amino acids: CASSPTVPRSTEAFF. CDR3 coding DNA: TGTGCCAGCAGTCCCACAGTGCCAAGGAGCACTGAAGCTTTCTTT.